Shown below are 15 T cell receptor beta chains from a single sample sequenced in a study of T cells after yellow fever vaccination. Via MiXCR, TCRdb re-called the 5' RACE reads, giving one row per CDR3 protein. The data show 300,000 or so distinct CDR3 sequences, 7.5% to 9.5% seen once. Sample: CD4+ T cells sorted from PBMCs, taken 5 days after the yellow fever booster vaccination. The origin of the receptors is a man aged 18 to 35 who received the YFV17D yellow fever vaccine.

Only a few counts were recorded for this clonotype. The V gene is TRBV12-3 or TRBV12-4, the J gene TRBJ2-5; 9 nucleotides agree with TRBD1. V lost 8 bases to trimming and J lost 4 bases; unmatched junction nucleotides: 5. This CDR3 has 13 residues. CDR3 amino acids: CASGDRVAETQYF. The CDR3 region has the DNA TGTGCCAGCGGGGACAGGGTGGCAGAGACCCAGTACTTC.

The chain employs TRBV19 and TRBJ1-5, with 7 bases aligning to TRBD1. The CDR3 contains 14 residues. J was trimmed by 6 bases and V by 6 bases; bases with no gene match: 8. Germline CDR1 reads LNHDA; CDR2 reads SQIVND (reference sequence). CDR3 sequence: CASSDRVSAQPQHF. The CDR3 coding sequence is TGTGCCAGTAGCGACAGGGTATCAGCTCAGCCCCAGCATTTT. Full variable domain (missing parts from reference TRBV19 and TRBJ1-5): DGGITQSPKYLFRKEGQNVTLSCEQNLNHDAMYWYRQDPGQGLRLIYYSQIVNDFQKGDIAEGYSVSREKKESFPLTVTSAQKNPTAFYLCASSDRVSAQPQHFGDGTRLSIL.

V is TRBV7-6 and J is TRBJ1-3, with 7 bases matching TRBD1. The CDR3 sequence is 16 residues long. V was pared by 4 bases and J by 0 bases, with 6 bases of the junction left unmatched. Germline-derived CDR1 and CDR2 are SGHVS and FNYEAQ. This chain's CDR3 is CASSSRTGFSGNTIYF. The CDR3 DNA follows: TGTGCCAGCAGCTCCAGGACAGGCTTCTCTGGAAACACCATATATTTT.

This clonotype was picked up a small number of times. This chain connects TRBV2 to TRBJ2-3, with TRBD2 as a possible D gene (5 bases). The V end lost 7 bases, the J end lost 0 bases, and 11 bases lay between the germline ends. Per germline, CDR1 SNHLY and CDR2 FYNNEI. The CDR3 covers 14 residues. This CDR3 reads CASKDQRSTDTQYF. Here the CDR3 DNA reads TGTGCCAGCAAGGACCAGCGGAGCACAGATACGCAGTATTTT.

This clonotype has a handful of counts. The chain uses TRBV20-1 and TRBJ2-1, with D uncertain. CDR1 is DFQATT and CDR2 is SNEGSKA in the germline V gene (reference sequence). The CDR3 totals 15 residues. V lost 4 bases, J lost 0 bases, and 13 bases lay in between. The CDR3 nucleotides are TGCAGTGCTATGGGCAGGCCGAGCTCCTACAATGAGCAGTTCTTC. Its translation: CSAMGRPSSYNEQFF.

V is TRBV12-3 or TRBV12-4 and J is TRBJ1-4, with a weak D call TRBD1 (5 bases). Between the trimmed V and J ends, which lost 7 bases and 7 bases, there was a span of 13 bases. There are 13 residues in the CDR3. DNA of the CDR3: TGTGCCAGCACACCTGGGGCCGGTGAAAAACTGTTTTTT. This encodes CASTPGAGEKLFF.

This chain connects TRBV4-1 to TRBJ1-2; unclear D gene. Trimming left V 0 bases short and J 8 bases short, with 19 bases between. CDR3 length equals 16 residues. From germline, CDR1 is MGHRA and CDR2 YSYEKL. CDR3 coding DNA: TGCGCCAGCAGCCAAGAAGCCAGGACGGTCGGAAGAGGCTACACCTTC. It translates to CASSQEARTVGRGYTF.

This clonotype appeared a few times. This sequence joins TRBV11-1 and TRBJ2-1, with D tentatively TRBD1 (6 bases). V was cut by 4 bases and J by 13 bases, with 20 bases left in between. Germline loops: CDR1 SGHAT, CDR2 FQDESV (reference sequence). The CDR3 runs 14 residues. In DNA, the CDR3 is TGTGCCAGCAGCTCCCTCTCGAACAGGGAGTACCAGTTCTTC. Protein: CASSSLSNREYQFF.

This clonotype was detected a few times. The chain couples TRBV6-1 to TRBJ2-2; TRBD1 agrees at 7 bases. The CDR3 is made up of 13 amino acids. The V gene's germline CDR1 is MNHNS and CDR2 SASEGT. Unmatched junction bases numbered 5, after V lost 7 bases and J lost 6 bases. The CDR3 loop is CASNGQVPGELFF. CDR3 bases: TGTGCCAGCAACGGACAGGTTCCCGGGGAGCTGTTTTTT.

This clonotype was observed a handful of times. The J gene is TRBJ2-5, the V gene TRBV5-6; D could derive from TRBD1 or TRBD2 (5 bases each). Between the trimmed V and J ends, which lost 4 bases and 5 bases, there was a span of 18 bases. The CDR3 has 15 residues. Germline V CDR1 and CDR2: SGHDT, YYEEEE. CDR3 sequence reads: CASSPRDGGFETQYF. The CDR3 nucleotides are TGTGCCAGCAGCCCCAGGGACGGCGGTTTCGAGACCCAGTACTTC.

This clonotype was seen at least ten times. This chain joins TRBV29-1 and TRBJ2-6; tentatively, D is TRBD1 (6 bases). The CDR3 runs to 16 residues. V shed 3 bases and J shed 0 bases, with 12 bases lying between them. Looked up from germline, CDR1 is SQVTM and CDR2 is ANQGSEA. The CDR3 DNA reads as TGCAGCGTTGAGAGGGACACTGACTCTGGGGCCAACGTCCTGACTTTC. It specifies CSVERDTDSGANVLTF.

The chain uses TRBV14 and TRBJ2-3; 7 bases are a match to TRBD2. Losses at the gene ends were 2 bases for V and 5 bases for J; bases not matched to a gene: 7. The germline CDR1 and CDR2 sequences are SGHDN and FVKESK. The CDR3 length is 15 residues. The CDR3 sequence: CASSQPGLVGDTQYF. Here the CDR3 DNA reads TGTGCCAGCAGCCAACCTGGACTAGTTGGAGATACGCAGTATTTT.

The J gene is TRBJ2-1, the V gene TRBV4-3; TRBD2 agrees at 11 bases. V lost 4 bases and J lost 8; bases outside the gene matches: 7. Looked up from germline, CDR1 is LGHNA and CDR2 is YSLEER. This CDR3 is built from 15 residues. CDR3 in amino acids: CASSRATSGEYEQFF. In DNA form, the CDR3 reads TGCGCCAGCAGCCGCGCGACTAGCGGGGAGTATGAGCAGTTCTTC.

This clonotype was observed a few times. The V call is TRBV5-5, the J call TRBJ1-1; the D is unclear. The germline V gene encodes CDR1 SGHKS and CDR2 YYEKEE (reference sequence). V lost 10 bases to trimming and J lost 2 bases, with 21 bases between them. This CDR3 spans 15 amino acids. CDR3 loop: CAGDNPPPLNTEAFF. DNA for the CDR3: TGTGCCGGAGATAATCCCCCACCCCTCAACACTGAAGCTTTCTTT.

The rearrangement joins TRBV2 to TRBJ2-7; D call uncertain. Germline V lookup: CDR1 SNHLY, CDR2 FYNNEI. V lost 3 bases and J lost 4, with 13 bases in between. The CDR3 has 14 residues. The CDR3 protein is CASSEFAPGYEQYV. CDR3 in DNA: TGTGCCAGCAGTGAGTTTGCCCCAGGATACGAGCAGTACGTC.